This record concerns one T cell receptor (beta chain) sequence. The antigen is unknown. Some clones are missing from TCRdb's copy, which holds only in-frame ones; the method was immunoSEQ multiplex PCR. The data show some 15,000 clones, around 78% seen once. This record comes from a study of tumor-infiltrating lymphocytes in localized non-small cell lung cancer. For the study at large: Patients included smokers and never-smokers with various histologies, some sampled after neoadjuvant chemotherapy.

After removal of 0 bases from V and 9 bases from J, the junction contained 21 bases not matched to a gene. In germline, CDR1 is MNHNS, CDR2 SASEGT. The CDR3 runs to 19 residues. Study-level results: Compared with uninvolved lung, tumors showed higher T cell infiltration by TCRbeta sequencing. Not all patients were TCR sequenced, owing to tissue quantity.

Material for sequencing was lung tumor tissue. The chain is built from TRBV6-1 and TRBJ2-7, with TRBD1 identical over 9 bases. This receptor was taken from a human donor with non-small cell lung cancer. The CDR3 DNA sequence: TGTGCCAGCAGTGAAGCGAAGGGTCGACTGGACAGGGGAGGATTAGGGCAGTACTTC. Protein product: CASSEAKGRLDRGGLGQYF.